The source of this T cell receptor (beta chain) is a study of B cell selection in AIRE deficiency (dated by TCRdb to the late 2010s). About the study as a whole: Researchers compared the TCRbeta repertoires of sorted blood CD4+ conventional T cells and regulatory T cells from AIRE-deficient patients with the corresponding repertoires from healthy controls. The TCR-sequenced cohort comprised about 5 AIRE-deficient APECED patients and about 5 healthy control donors. Results the study describes overall, beyond this receptor: Only TCRbeta chains were sequenced; about 36% of shared healthy-donor Treg sequences also occurred in healthy Tconv, possibly because of differing TCRalpha chains. CDR3s were shorter in shared Treg sequences, reflecting a bias toward rearrangements that have few non-templated nucleotide insertions. TCRBV gene usage, CDR3 length and TCR diversity in Tconv and Treg cells from AIRE-deficient patients were found to be similar to those in cells from healthy donors. Among approximately 3,500 shared Treg TCRbeta sequences, about 32% were shared exclusively by healthy donors and approximately 9% exclusively by patients, which suggests that Treg selection is less efficient in the absence of AIRE. Roughly 30.6% of the Treg TCRbeta sequences shared among healthy donors turned up in patient Tconv cells, suggesting that Treg-biased clones are diverted into the Tconv compartment.

The immunoSEQ platform was used to sequence the TCRbeta chain. Turning to the authors' computational methods: Pooled Treg repertoires yielded approximately 56,000 distinct TCRbeta sequences from patients and 9.56x10^4 from healthy donors. Treg TCRbeta sequences found in two or more individuals were classed as public, and these public Treg TCRbeta sequences were then looked for in Tconv repertoires. Group differences were tested with Mann-Whitney U tests and Bonferroni-Dunn correction in GraphPad Prism 7.03. TCRdb obtained this table from immuneACCESS and retained in-frame rearrangements with V and J assigned. These tables miss some clones; where compared with another copy, unresolved V genes account for less than half of the shortfall, and the remainder is unexplained. Clone size and the V and J calls come from that table; the DNA yielded D and trimming. In this sample the table shows some 21,000 clones, 94% of which occur a single time. The ten largest clonotypes hold roughly 2% of the sample.

For sorting, regulatory T cells were defined as CD4+CD25hiCD127low/negative cells. APECED syndrome was present in the AIRE-deficient patients. Sorting of Tconv and Treg cells intended for TCRbeta sequencing was performed on a FACSAria flow cytometer. Sorted cells were collected in 5-ml round-bottom polystyrene tubes, and dry cell pellets were stored frozen at -80 degrees C prior to sequencing. Worth noting for this clone: The specificity of this receptor is unknown. The record has no base qualities; no much larger clone is one base away.

V and J are trimmed by 7 bases and 4 bases, and the gene matches miss 7 bases of the junction. Reading from cysteine to phenylalanine, the CDR3 counts 13 amino acids. Only CDR3 DNA remains: 39 bases, in frame from the first base. CDR1 SQVTM and CDR2 ANQGSEA were looked up in the germline V gene. The sequence was collected from a human donor with AIRE deficiency. The receptor chain draws on TRBV29-1 and TRBJ2-1; the central 7 bases match TRBD2. Sequenced sample: Tregs sorted from PBMCs. In nucleotide form, the sequence is TGCAGCGCTAGCGGAAGGACATACAATGAGCAGTTCTTC. Its coded protein is CSASGRTYNEQFF.